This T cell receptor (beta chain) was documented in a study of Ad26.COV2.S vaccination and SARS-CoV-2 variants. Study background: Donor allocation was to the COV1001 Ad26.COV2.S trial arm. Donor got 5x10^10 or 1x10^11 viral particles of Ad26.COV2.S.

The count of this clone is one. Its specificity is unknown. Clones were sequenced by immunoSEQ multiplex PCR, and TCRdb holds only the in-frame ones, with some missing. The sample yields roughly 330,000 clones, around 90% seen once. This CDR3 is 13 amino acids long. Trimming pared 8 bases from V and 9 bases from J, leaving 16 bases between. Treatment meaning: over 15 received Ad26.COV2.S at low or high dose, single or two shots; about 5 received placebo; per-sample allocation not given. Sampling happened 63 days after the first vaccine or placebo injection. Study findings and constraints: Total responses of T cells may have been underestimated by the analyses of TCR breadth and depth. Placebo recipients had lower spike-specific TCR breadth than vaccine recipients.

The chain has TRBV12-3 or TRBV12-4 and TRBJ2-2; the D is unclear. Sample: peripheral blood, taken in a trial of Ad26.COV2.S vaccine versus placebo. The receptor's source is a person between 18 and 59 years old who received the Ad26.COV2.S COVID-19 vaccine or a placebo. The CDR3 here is CASSPQLGRELFF. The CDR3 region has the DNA TGTGCCAGCTCCCCCCAACTCGGCCGGGAGCTGTTTTTT.